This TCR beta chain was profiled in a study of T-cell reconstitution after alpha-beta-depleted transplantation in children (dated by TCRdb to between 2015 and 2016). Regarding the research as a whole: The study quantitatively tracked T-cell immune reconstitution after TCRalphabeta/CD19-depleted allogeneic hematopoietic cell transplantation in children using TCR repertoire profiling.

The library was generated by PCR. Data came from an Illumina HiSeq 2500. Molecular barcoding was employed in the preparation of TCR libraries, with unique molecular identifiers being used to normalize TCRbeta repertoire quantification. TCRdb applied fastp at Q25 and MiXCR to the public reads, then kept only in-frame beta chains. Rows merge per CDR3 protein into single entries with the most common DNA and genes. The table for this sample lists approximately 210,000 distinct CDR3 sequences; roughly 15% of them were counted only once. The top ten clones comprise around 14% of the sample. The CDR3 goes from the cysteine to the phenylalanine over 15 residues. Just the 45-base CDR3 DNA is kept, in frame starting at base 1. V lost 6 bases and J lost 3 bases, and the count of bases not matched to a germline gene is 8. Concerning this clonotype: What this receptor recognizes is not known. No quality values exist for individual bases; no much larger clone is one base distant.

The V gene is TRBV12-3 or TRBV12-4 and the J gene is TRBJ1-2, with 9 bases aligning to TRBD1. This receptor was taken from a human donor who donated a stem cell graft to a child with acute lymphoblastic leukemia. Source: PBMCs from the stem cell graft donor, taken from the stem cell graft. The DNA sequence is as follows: TGTGCCAGCAGAGAACCGACAGGGGGTGACTATGGCTACACCTTC. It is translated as CASREPTGGDYGYTF.